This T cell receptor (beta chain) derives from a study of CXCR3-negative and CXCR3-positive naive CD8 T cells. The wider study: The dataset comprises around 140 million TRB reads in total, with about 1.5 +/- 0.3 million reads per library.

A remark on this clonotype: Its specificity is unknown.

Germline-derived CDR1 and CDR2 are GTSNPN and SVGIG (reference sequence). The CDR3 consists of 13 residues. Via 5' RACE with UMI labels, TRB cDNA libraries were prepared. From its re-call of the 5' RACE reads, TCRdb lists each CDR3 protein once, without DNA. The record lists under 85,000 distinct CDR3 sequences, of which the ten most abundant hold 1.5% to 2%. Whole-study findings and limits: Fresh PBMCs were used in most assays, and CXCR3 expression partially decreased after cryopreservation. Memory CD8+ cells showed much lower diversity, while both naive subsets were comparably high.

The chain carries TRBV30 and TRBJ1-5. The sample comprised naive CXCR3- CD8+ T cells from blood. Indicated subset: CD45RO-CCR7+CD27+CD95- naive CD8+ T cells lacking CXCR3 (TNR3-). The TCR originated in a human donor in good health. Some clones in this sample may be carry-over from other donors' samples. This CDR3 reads CAWSTDSNQPQHF.